The 24 T cell receptor beta chains below were found in one sample sequenced in a study of beta chain features in type 1 diabetes. Whole-study findings and limits: Researchers report that Type 1 diabetes patients had moderately but significantly shorter TCRB CDR3s across all four CD4+ subsets.

Antigens for these TCRs are unknown. Investigators reverse transcribed all isolated RNA, so they sequenced expressed TCRB transcripts. Some clones are missing from TCRdb's copy, which holds only in-frame ones; the method was immunoSEQ multiplex PCR. The profile covers about 190,000 clones, with 7.8% appearing a single time and about 0.95% taken by the ten largest. The sequencing input was central memory CD4+ T cells from blood. All receptors come from a woman in her thirties or forties with type 1 diabetes.

This rearrangement joins TRBV7-2 to TRBJ2-3, with 8 bases identical to TRBD1. There are 17 residues in the CDR3. The ends lost 5 bases at V and 3 bases at J; junction bases unmatched: 13. Germline CDR1 SGHTA, CDR2 FQGNSA. CDR3 sequence: CASSPRTPDRATDTQYF. Written as DNA, the CDR3 is TGTGCCAGCAGCCCTAGGACCCCGGACAGGGCGACAGATACGCAGTATTTT.

This clone was counted a few times. V and J are TRBV7-9 and TRBJ1-1, with 7 nucleotides matching TRBD1. The V segment lost 4 bases and the J segment 0 bases; nucleotides outside the gene matches: 5. CDR3 size: 15 residues. Germline values: CDR1 SEHNR, CDR2 FQNEAQ (reference sequence). CDR3 DNA: TGTGCCAGCAGCTCGCAGGGGGTAGTGAACACTGAAGCTTTCTTT. Amino acid sequence: CASSSQGVVNTEAFF.

DNA for the CDR3: TGTGCCACCAGCCGTTCTAGCGGGTCCTACAATGAGCAGTTCTTC. Its translation: CATSRSSGSYNEQFF. The chain has TRBV15 and TRBJ2-1, with 8 bases aligning to TRBD2. There are 15 residues in the CDR3. Germline V CDR1 and CDR2: LNHNV, YYDKDF (reference sequence). Trimming at V came to 5 bases and at J to 1 base, leaving 4 bases not matched to a gene.

The chain links TRBV30 to TRBJ2-1; 7 bases agree with TRBD2. The CDR3 runs 12 residues. V lost 3 bases to trimming and J lost 10 bases; unmatched junction nucleotides: 6. The germline V gene has CDR1 GTSNPN and CDR2 SVGIG (reference sequence). CDR3 sequence: CAWSMTSREQFF. CDR3 coding DNA: TGTGCCTGGAGCATGACTAGCCGGGAGCAGTTCTTC.

This clone was found many times. The chain links TRBV7-9 to TRBJ2-4; TRBD2 aligns across 9 bases. V lost 1 base and J lost 8; bases outside the gene matches: 6. Per the germline V gene, CDR1 is SEHNR and CDR2 is FQNEAQ (reference sequence). The CDR3 spans 15 residues. In DNA form, the CDR3 reads TGTGCCAGCAGCTTAGAACCCGGGACTAGCTACATTCAGTACTTC. Its translation: CASSLEPGTSYIQYF.

This clone was detected a few times. The CDR3 DNA reads TGTGCCAGCAAAGGGGTAACCGGGGAGCTGTTTTTT. Its translation: CASKGVTGELFF. This chain joins TRBV6-5 and TRBJ2-2; a possible D gene is TRBD1 (5 bases). Looked up from germline, CDR1 is MNHEY and CDR2 is SVGAGI. Trimming took 7 bases from V and 5 from J, leaving 8 bases between them. The CDR3 runs to 12 residues.

This clone was recorded a few times. The sample carries other DNA sequences with the same CDR3. V is TRBV30 and J is TRBJ2-3; D might be TRBD2 (6 bases). Looked up from germline, CDR1 is GTSNPN and CDR2 is SVGIG (reference sequence). The ends were cut back, 4 bases at V and 5 bases at J, with 10 bases in the middle. The CDR3 covers 12 residues. This CDR3 reads CAWNRGGDTQYF. CDR3 DNA: TGTGCCTGGAATCGGGGAGGAGATACGCAGTATTTT.

The chain's CDR3 is CASSFGRRGDSQYF. The DNA of the CDR3 is TGTGCCAGCAGCTTCGGGAGGCGAGGTGATAGCCAGTACTTC. V usage is TRBV7-9 and J usage is TRBJ2-5; 7 bases line up with TRBD2. V trimming: 3 bases; J trimming: 10 bases; junction bases outside the gene matches: 11. CDR1 is SEHNR and CDR2 is FQNEAQ in the germline V gene (reference sequence). The CDR3 is made up of 14 amino acids.

The CDR3 DNA reads TGTGCCAGCTCACCACAGAGGACAGGGGTCACCGGGGAGCTGTTTTTT. Amino acid sequence: CASSPQRTGVTGELFF. V and J are TRBV18 and TRBJ2-2; 9 bases are a match to TRBD1. CDR1 is KGHSH and CDR2 is LQKENI in the germline V gene. This CDR3 is built from 16 residues. The ends lost 1 base at V and 4 bases at J; junction bases unmatched: 4.

This clone has more than one count but fewer than ten. V is TRBV5-1 and J is TRBJ2-5; 7 nucleotides align to TRBD2. From germline, CDR1 is SGHRS and CDR2 YFSETQ. The CDR3 is 15 residues long. J was trimmed by 2 bases and V by 1 base; bases with no gene match: 5. The CDR3 region has the DNA TGCGCCAGCAGCTTGTGGGCGGGAGAGCAAGAGACCCAGTACTTC. This sequence encodes CASSLWAGEQETQYF.

The V call is TRBV9, the J call TRBJ1-1, with 9 bases matching TRBD1. The CDR3 runs to 12 residues. Trimming removed 4 bases from V and 7 bases from J; junction bases left unmatched: 2. Per the germline V gene, CDR1 is SGDLS and CDR2 is YYNGEE. This chain's CDR3 is CASSRTGDEAFF. CDR3 bases: TGTGCCAGCAGCCGGACAGGGGATGAAGCTTTCTTT.

This chain joins TRBV5-6 and TRBJ2-7; D may be TRBD1 (6 bases). The CDR3 is made up of 15 amino acids. The V end lost 6 bases, the J end lost 4 bases, and 20 bases lay between the germline ends. Per germline, CDR1 SGHDT and CDR2 YYEEEE. The CDR3 DNA follows: TGTGCCAGCATCAGGACAGCGAGGGGTCTATACGAGCAGTACTTC. Translated, it gives CASIRTARGLYEQYF.

The rearrangement uses TRBV5-8 and TRBJ1-1, with D possibly being TRBD1 (5 bases). Germline V gene lookup returns CDR1 SGHTS and CDR2 YDEGEE. The V end was cut by 4 bases, the J end by 4 bases, with 14 bases between. The CDR3 has 14 amino acids. The CDR3 is CASSAQRGSTEAFF. DNA for the CDR3: TGTGCCAGCAGCGCGCAAAGGGGTAGCACTGAAGCTTTCTTT.

J is TRBJ2-1 and V is TRBV18; 10 nucleotides agree with TRBD1. This CDR3 spans 17 amino acids. The V and J ends lost 0 bases and 0 bases, in that order; junction bases with no gene match: 2. Germline values: CDR1 KGHSH, CDR2 LQKENI. Written as DNA, the CDR3 is TGTGCCAGCTCACCACCAAGGGACAGGGGCTCCTACAATGAGCAGTTCTTC. It yields the protein CASSPPRDRGSYNEQFF.

Ten or more counts support this clone. The chain combines TRBV11-3 with TRBJ1-1, with 7 bases fitting TRBD1. CDR1 is SGHNT, CDR2 YENEEA, per germline. The CDR3 has 15 amino acids. The J segment lost 0 bases and the V segment lost 5 bases, leaving 6 bases of the junction unmatched. The CDR3 sequence: CASSPGGTVNTEAFF. In DNA, the CDR3 is TGTGCCAGCAGCCCAGGGGGGACGGTGAACACTGAAGCTTTCTTT.

This clone was detected only a few times. CDR3 DNA sequence: TGTGCCAGCAGCCCAAGGACAGGGGGCGCTGGCTACACCTTC. Protein product: CASSPRTGGAGYTF. The chain joins TRBV28 to TRBJ1-2; TRBD1 matches 11 bases. CDR3 length equals 14 residues. V lost 6 bases, J lost 7 bases, and 7 bases stayed unmatched. Germline V lookup: CDR1 MDHEN, CDR2 SYDVKM.

V gene TRBV10-3 combines with J gene TRBJ1-4, with 7 bases fitting TRBD1. The CDR3 sequence is 15 residues long. From germline, CDR1 is ENHRY and CDR2 SYGVKD. Trimming removed 4 bases from V and 8 bases from J; junction bases left unmatched: 10. DNA of the CDR3: TGTGCCATCAGTGTAAACAGGGGCCCAACCGAAAAACTGTTTTTT. Translated: CAISVNRGPTEKLFF.

The J gene is TRBJ2-7, the V gene TRBV6-5, with 10 bases lining up with TRBD1. The CDR3 extends over 15 amino acids. CDR1 MNHEY and CDR2 SVGAGI come from the germline V gene. V dropped 0 bases and J dropped 5; count of bases not matched to a gene: 4. CDR3 loop: CASSYSGGQGNEQYF. CDR3 nucleotide sequence: TGTGCCAGCAGTTACTCGGGGGGACAGGGGAACGAGCAGTACTTC.

A few counts support this clone. The chain links TRBV9 to TRBJ2-3, with a possible D match to TRBD2 (6 bases). The CDR3 spans 16 residues. Germline CDR1 SGDLS, CDR2 YYNGEE. V was clipped by 0 bases and J by 0 bases, with 11 bases between them. As DNA, the CDR3 is TGTGCCAGCAGCGTAGCGGAGGGAACCAGCACAGATACGCAGTATTTT. Protein sequence: CASSVAEGTSTDTQYF.

The J gene is TRBJ2-3, the V gene TRBV28; 8 bases agree with TRBD2. The CDR3 is 16 residues long. Losses at the gene ends were 6 bases for V and 2 bases for J; bases not matched to a gene: 10. Looked up from germline, CDR1 is MDHEN and CDR2 is SYDVKM. CDR3 nucleotide sequence: TGTGCCAGCAGCCCCGGAGCGGGAGCGACCACAGATACGCAGTATTTT. This gives the protein CASSPGAGATTDTQYF. Together with reference TRBV28 and TRBJ2-3, the CDR3 gives the full variable domain: DVKVTQSSRYLVKRTGEKVFLECVQDMDHENMFWYRQDPGLGLRLIYFSYDVKMKEKGDIPEGYSVSREKKERFSLILESASTNQTSMYLCASSPGAGATTDTQYFGPGTRLTVL.

CDR3 protein: CASRQGPSSYEQYF. The CDR3 DNA reads as TGCGCCAGCAGACAGGGCCCCAGCTCCTACGAGCAGTACTTC. This chain uses TRBV5-1 with TRBJ2-7, with TRBD1 as a possible D gene (6 bases). Trimming removed 5 bases at V and 0 bases at J, with 12 bases between. CDR1 is SGHRS, CDR2 YFSETQ, per germline. CDR3 size: 14 residues.

In its sample, this clone was seen a few times. The chain links TRBV5-1 to TRBJ1-2; TRBD1 agrees at 9 bases. Germline lookup yields CDR1 SGHRS and CDR2 YFSETQ. The CDR3 totals 14 residues. Losses at the gene ends were 6 bases for V and 7 bases for J; bases not matched to a gene: 10. The CDR3 DNA follows: TGCGCCAGCACCGGAGACGGGACAGGGAGTGGCTACACCTTC. Protein product: CASTGDGTGSGYTF. Complete variable domain (other parts from reference TRBV5-1 and TRBJ1-2): KAGVTQTPRYLIKTRGQQVTLSCSPISGHRSVSWYQQTPGQGLQFLFEYFSETQRNKGNFPGRFSGRQFSNSRSEMNVSTLELGDSALYLCASTGDGTGSGYTFGSGTRLTVV.

This clone appeared a few times. The chain recombines TRBV7-9 with TRBJ1-1, with 9 nucleotides matching TRBD1. V lost 5 bases to trimming and J lost 3 bases; unmatched junction nucleotides: 7. CDR3 length equals 15 residues. Germline V CDR1 and CDR2: SEHNR, FQNEAQ (reference sequence). In DNA form, the CDR3 reads TGTGCCAGCAGCCCCAACAGGGGGCGCGACACTGAAGCTTTCTTT. The encoded protein is CASSPNRGRDTEAFF.

Ten or more counts support this clone. The chain is built from TRBV29-1 and TRBJ2-5, with TRBD2 as a possible D gene (7 bases). Germline V gene sequence: CDR1 SQVTM, CDR2 ANQGSEA. V was pared by 6 bases and J by 5 bases, with 13 bases between. The CDR3 extends over 12 amino acids. DNA of the CDR3: TGCAGCGTCTGGGGGGGCATGGAGACCCAGTACTTC. This codes for CSVWGGMETQYF.